This T cell receptor beta chain was found in a study of cytomegalovirus exposure and HLA in healthy donors (dated by TCRdb to about 2017). Concerning the study at large: A later analysis indicated that the 95 to 150 validation repertoires were generated on the platform also employed for the 666 repertoires of the first cohort. The study aimed to test whether signatures of past pathogen exposure could be identified by cataloging public T cell receptors. Along with the approximately 600-subject first cohort, a separate validation cohort of over a hundred different subjects was used. High-throughput TCR immunosequencing, statistical association of individual TCRs with disease status, and machine learning were combined to predict cytomegalovirus infection status. The investigation overall reported the following: The classifier was reported to diagnose cytomegalovirus status with high specificity and sensitivity in both the original cohort and the validation cohort. A later analysis had no HLA typing for the validation cohort, so co-occurrence there was scored across all 110 or so repertoires. Of the cluster scores, 90% to 95% were above 0 in a later analysis, which found that TCRs clustered in the first cohort also tended to co-occur in the 120 validation repertoires. While some public TCRs were present in many individuals, most TCR sequences turned up only very rarely across donors. The authors suggested that the approach could potentially be extended to other disease states and immunological phenotypes. Three of the identified cytomegalovirus-associated TCR beta chains were confirmed in vitro to be specific for cytomegalovirus antigens. A total of fewer than 200 TCR beta chains were listed by the study as associated with cytomegalovirus.

As regards this clone: Its recognized antigen is unknown. No base quality values were provided; no much bigger clone lies one nucleotide off.

The CDR3 sequence holds 14 residues, the cysteine and phenylalanine included. Left in the record is the CDR3 DNA by itself, 42 bases read in frame from the first base. Unmatched junction bases come to 6, with V trimmed by 5 bases and J by 4 bases. The germline V gene supplies CDR1 SGHNT and CDR2 YENEEA. The donors were included in the validation cohort of 120 subjects, a group kept apart from the approximately 700-subject first cohort. The method behind the library was the immunoSEQ multiplex PCR assay. Concerning the study's data processing: To diagnose cytomegalovirus status from the catalog of TCR beta chain sequences, a statistical classification framework was built. TCRdb retrieved this table from immuneACCESS and kept in-frame rearrangements only. Not all clones are present; in checked studies, unresolved V genes account for under half, and no reason is known for the remainder. V and J calls and clone size are copied from that table; D and trimming were computed from the DNA. This sample holds approximately 270,000 clones; 70% to 90% were observed only once. The ten largest clones represent 0.95% to 1.1% of the sample.

The sequenced sample was PBMCs. The TCR sequence derives from a woman aged 18-29 years in good health and CMV-seronegative. The receptor chain draws on TRBV11-3 and TRBJ1-1; TRBD1 agrees with 8 junctional bases. The DNA sequence follows: TGTGCCAGCAGCGTAGGACAGGGAAGCACTGAAGCTTTCTTT. Its translation is CASSVGQGSTEAFF.